This TCR beta chain stems from a study of blood T cell repertoires in COVID-19. Study background: COVID-19 samples collected from the United States, Italy and Spain covered acute and convalescent phases. T cells, B-cell-depleted T cells, or PBMCs supplied cDNA or gDNA.

CDR1 is MGHDK and CDR2 is SYGVNS in the germline V gene. The CDR3 runs to 16 residues. Unmatched junction bases numbered 7, after V lost 3 bases and J lost 4 bases. Original processing methods: Estimates of nucleated cell counts were drawn from the amplification of reference gene primers. Method: immunoSEQ multiplex PCR; TCRdb's copy keeps in-frame clones and lacks some. V and J calls and clone size are given by that table; D and trimming were obtained from the DNA. The sample shows tens of thousands of clones, more than 85% of them seen only once. The TCR comes from a man aged 60-69 years with active or convalescent COVID-19. The sample was peripheral blood. The V and J genes are TRBV25-1 and TRBJ1-5; 9 bases agree with TRBD1. The CDR3 protein is CASSEGTGIRNQPQHF. DNA for the CDR3: TGTGCCAGCAGTGAGGGGACAGGGATAAGGAATCAGCCCCAGCATTTT.